These 6 T cell receptor beta chains originate from one sample sequenced in a study of T cell responses to AZD1222 COVID-19 vaccine. The repertoire was sequenced with immunoSEQ multiplex PCR; TCRdb's copy has only in-frame clones and lacks some. The sample records tens of thousands of clones, 75% to 90% being singletons. The sample consisted of peripheral blood, taken 28 days after the second AZD1222 dose. These receptors were taken from an adult who received the AZD1222 COVID-19 vaccine.

V usage is TRBV11-2 and J usage is TRBJ2-7; D is unclear. There are 14 residues in the CDR3. Trimming removed 5 bases from V and 0 bases from J, with 11 bases in between. Germline lookup yields CDR1 SGHAT and CDR2 FQNNGV. CDR3: CASSRSDGSYEQYF. CDR3 coding DNA: TGTGCCAGCAGCCGTTCCGACGGCTCCTACGAGCAGTACTTC.

The chain has TRBV6-2 or TRBV6-3 and TRBJ1-1, with 9 bases identical to TRBD1. Germline V lookup: CDR1 MNHEY, CDR2 SVGEGT. The CDR3 is 16 residues long. J lost 5 bases, V lost 0 bases, and 7 bases had no gene match. CDR3 loop: CASSYSGQGWGTEAFF. In nucleotides, the CDR3 is TGTGCCAGCAGTTACTCCGGACAGGGGTGGGGAACTGAAGCTTTCTTT.

The chain links TRBV9 to TRBJ2-2; D is perhaps TRBD1 (6 bases). CDR3 length: 17 residues. Trimming left V 0 bases short and J 5 bases short, with 17 bases between. Germline CDR1 and CDR2: SGDLS and YYNGEE. The CDR3 sequence: CASSVGTGREGTGELFF. CDR3 sequence (DNA): TGTGCCAGCAGCGTAGGAACAGGGAGAGAGGGGACCGGGGAGCTGTTTTTT.

The chain uses TRBV7-9 and TRBJ2-1; the D gene could be TRBD1 or TRBD2 (5 bases each). Germline assignment: CDR1 SEHNR and CDR2 FQNEAQ (reference sequence). V gave up 8 bases and J gave up 4 bases, with 21 bases separating them. The CDR3 has 16 amino acids. CDR3 nucleotide sequence: TGTGCCAGCTCTCGCCGCCGGGACCAAAAATACAATGAGCAGTTCTTC. It encodes CASSRRRDQKYNEQFF.

V and J are TRBV6-5 and TRBJ2-7; no reliable D call. This CDR3 comprises 11 residues. V dropped 6 bases and J dropped 4 bases, with 7 bases sitting between them. Germline V lookup: CDR1 MNHEY, CDR2 SVGAGI. In nucleotides, the CDR3 is TGTGCCAGCAGCCTAGAATACGAGCAGTACTTC. Its translation is CASSLEYEQYF.

This sequence joins TRBV28 and TRBJ2-3; D not resolved. V dropped 7 bases and J dropped 0 bases, with 11 bases sitting between them. The germline CDR1 and CDR2 sequences are MDHEN and SYDVKM. This CDR3 is built from 14 residues. CDR3 loop: CASIPHSSTDTQYF. Written as DNA, the CDR3 is TGTGCCAGCATACCCCATTCTAGCACAGATACGCAGTATTTT.